The present T cell receptor beta chain was sequenced within a study of cytomegalovirus exposure and HLA in healthy donors. Vbeta (60) and Jbeta (13) primers were used in the PCR. Some clones are missing from TCRdb's copy, which holds only in-frame ones; the method was immunoSEQ multiplex PCR. This table has approximately 190,000 clones, over 75% appearing once. Specimen: PBMCs. The sequence was obtained from a man between 35 and 55 years old in good health and CMV-seropositive.

The CDR3 reads CASSGGTSGETQYF. In DNA form, the CDR3 reads TGTGCCAGCAGCGGAGGGACTAGCGGAGAGACCCAGTACTTC. The chain joins TRBV5-4 to TRBJ2-5; 11 bases agree with TRBD2. V was clipped by 4 bases and J by 4 bases; unmatched bases: 3. CDR1 is SGHNT, CDR2 YYREEE, per germline (reference sequence). The CDR3 is made up of 14 amino acids.